The clone carrying this T cell receptor (beta chain) was seen a handful of times. Its specificity is unknown. This sample was taken from a study of T cell repertoires in cytomegalovirus infection. TCRdb re-called the reads with MiXCR, one entry per CDR3 protein. The repertoire holds some 350,000 distinct CDR3 sequences, about 35% seen once, with approximately 13% in the top ten. The ends were cut back, 0 bases at V and 8 bases at J, with 13 bases in the middle. The germline V gene has CDR1 SGHTA and CDR2 FQGNSA. The CDR3 length is 15 residues. The clonotype originates from a human donor in good health (CMV status not recorded). Some clones in this sample may be carry-over from other donors' samples. The sample here was cultured PBMCs, taken from culture after CMV antigen stimulation. The chain has TRBV7-2 and TRBJ1-4, with a tentative D call TRBD1 (6 bases). As DNA, the CDR3 is TGTGCCAGCAGCTTAGCGCAGGGGAAGTGGGAAAAACTGTTTTTT. Translating gives CASSLAQGKWEKLFF.